The 11 T cell receptor beta chains reported below all come from one sample, sequenced in a study of beta chain features in type 1 diabetes. Findings and caveats of the study: Significant though moderate, a shortening of TCRB CDR3s appeared in all four CD4+ subsets of Type 1 diabetes patients.

Since all of the isolated RNA was reverse transcribed, expressed TCRB transcripts were what got sequenced. The method was immunoSEQ multiplex PCR; TCRdb's version includes in-frame clones alone and lacks a portion of them. The sample consists of about 650,000 clones, approximately 13% of them appearing once. Antigens of these TCRs are unknown. The sample taken for sequencing was naive CD4+ T cells from blood. All receptors come from a young man with type 1 diabetes.

The chain is built from TRBV7-9 and TRBJ1-2; no definite D call. CDR1 is SEHNR, CDR2 FQNEAQ, per germline (reference sequence). CDR3 length: 14 amino acids. Trimming stripped 5 bases from V and 8 bases from J, with 18 bases between. The CDR3: CASSSLVDIHGYTF. The CDR3 nucleotides are TGTGCCAGCAGCAGTTTGGTTGATATCCACGGCTACACCTTC.

This clone was counted only a few times. This sequence joins TRBV28 and TRBJ1-2; D not certain. CDR1 and CDR2 from the germline V gene are MDHEN and SYDVKM. Trimming pared 7 bases from V and 10 bases from J, leaving 16 bases between. The length of the CDR3 is 12 residues. The CDR3 loop reads CASTDTSNSYTF. CDR3 nucleotides: TGTGCCAGCACCGACACCTCTAACTCCTACACCTTC.

The sample holds a few counts of this clone. The V gene is TRBV7-2, the J gene TRBJ2-3, with 8 bases identical to TRBD1. Germline V gene sequence: CDR1 SGHTA, CDR2 FQGNSA. The V gene end was trimmed by 5 bases and the J gene end by 1 base; junction bases not matched to a gene: 2. The CDR3 contains 14 residues. The CDR3 coding sequence is TGTGCCAGCAGCATGGGACAGGGCACAGATACGCAGTATTTT. Protein: CASSMGQGTDTQYF.

This clone came up a few times. The chain is built from TRBV5-1 and TRBJ2-5, with unresolved D. The V end was cut by 2 bases, the J end by 3 bases, with 5 bases between. CDR1 and CDR2 from the germline V gene are SGHRS and YFSETQ. The CDR3 consists of 12 residues. The CDR3 DNA reads TGCGCCAGCAGCTTTTCTGAAGAGACCCAGTACTTC. Translated, it gives CASSFSEETQYF.

Comments on this clone: This sample also contains other DNA sequences that code for the same CDR3. This chain uses TRBV29-1 with TRBJ2-3; D ambiguous. The CDR3 runs to 13 residues. Germline V gives CDR1 SQVTM, CDR2 ANQGSEA. Trimming shortened V by 1 base and J by 2 bases, and 7 bases separated the two germline ends. The CDR3 coding sequence is TGCAGCGTTGAAGGGACCTACACAGATACGCAGTATTTT. This sequence encodes CSVEGTYTDTQYF.

V gene TRBV5-6 combines with J gene TRBJ2-5; D ambiguous. The CDR3 totals 11 residues. Per the germline V gene, CDR1 is SGHDT and CDR2 is YYEEEE. The ends were cut back, 4 bases at V and 5 bases at J, with 6 bases in the middle. In DNA form, the CDR3 reads TGTGCCAGCAGCAGTCTGGAGACCCAGTACTTC. Translating it yields CASSSLETQYF.

This clone has just a few counts. The chain couples TRBV2 to TRBJ2-4, with TRBD2 matching over 7 bases. V was clipped by 7 bases and J by 3 bases; unmatched bases: 6. The CDR3 length is 14 residues. Germline V gene lookup returns CDR1 SNHLY and CDR2 FYNNEI. The CDR3 spells CASTSGIGKNIQYF. The CDR3 DNA follows: TGTGCCAGCACAAGCGGGATTGGCAAAAACATTCAGTACTTC.

The chain is built from TRBV27 and TRBJ2-7, with TRBD1 identical over 10 bases. Unmatched junction bases numbered 6, after V lost 1 base and J lost 6 bases. CDR1 and CDR2 (germline): MNHEY, SMNVEV (reference sequence). The CDR3 length is 15 residues. CDR3: CASSLWGQGSIEQYF. CDR3 nucleotide sequence: TGTGCCAGCAGTTTATGGGGACAGGGGAGTATCGAGCAGTACTTC.

The chain carries TRBV5-4 and TRBJ2-5, with D possibly called TRBD1 or TRBD2 (5 bases each). V was pared by 0 bases and J by 1 base, with 10 bases between. Germline V CDR1 and CDR2: SGHNT, YYREEE (reference sequence). The CDR3 is 15 amino acids. The CDR3 region has the DNA TGTGCCAGCAGCTTGGCCCAGAGGGGCCAAGAGACCCAGTACTTC. It yields the protein CASSLAQRGQETQYF.

A few counts support this clone. DNA for the CDR3: TGTGCCATCAGTAGCGTGACAGAGACCCAGTACTTC. Its translation: CAISSVTETQYF. V is TRBV10-3 and J is TRBJ2-5; D gene uncertain. The ends were cut back, 5 bases at V and 4 bases at J, with 8 bases in the middle. This CDR3 has 12 residues. From germline, CDR1 is ENHRY and CDR2 SYGVKD.

This clone was detected only a few times. The chain has TRBV6-1 and TRBJ2-7; the match to TRBD2 covers 10 bases. This CDR3 comprises 16 residues. CDR1 MNHNS and CDR2 SASEGT come from the germline V gene. The trim removed 5 bases at V and 3 bases at J, leaving 10 bases unmatched. Here the CDR3 reads CASSKGSGGTVYEQYF. As DNA, the CDR3 is TGTGCCAGCAGTAAAGGTAGCGGGGGGACTGTCTACGAGCAGTACTTC.